This T cell receptor beta chain was sequenced for a study of CD8 T cells in Susac syndrome. The authors reverse transcribed roughly 0.45 to 1 ug RNA with random hexamers. Via MiXCR, TCRdb re-called the immunoSEQ multiplex PCR reads, giving one row per CDR3 protein. The sample holds around 150,000 distinct CDR3 sequences, 90% to 95% seen once. The CDR3 runs 14 residues. V lost 0 bases and J 6 bases, leaving 15 bases between the germline ends. Per germline, CDR1 GTSNPN and CDR2 SVGIG (reference sequence). This chain joins TRBV30 and TRBJ2-7; a weak D match, TRBD2 (6 bases). Sequencing input: CD4+ T cells from PBMCs. The TCR sequence derives from a human donor in good health. The DNA of the CDR3 is TGTGCCTGGAGTGTAGAGGAGGGAAAGCTCGAGCAGTACTTC. This translates into CAWSVEEGKLEQYF.